These 29 T cell receptor beta chains were all obtained from the same sample, sequenced in a study of cytomegalovirus exposure and HLA in healthy donors. The PCR ran on 60 Vbeta and 13 Jbeta primers. Sequenced by immunoSEQ multiplex PCR; TCRdb stores in-frame clones only, minus some. The repertoire holds 150,000 or so clones, with 80% to 90% as singletons. The sample taken for sequencing was PBMCs. The receptors come from a man aged 45-65 years in good health and CMV-seropositive.

The CDR3 DNA follows: TGTGCCAGCAGTGACGGTGCGGGACTAGCGCCCCACAATGAGCAGTTCTTC. The encoded protein is CASSDGAGLAPHNEQFF. The V call is TRBV2, the J call TRBJ2-1; 10 bases match TRBD2. The CDR3 totals 17 residues. V shed 3 bases and J 5 bases; nucleotides not matched to a gene: 10. The germline CDR1 and CDR2 sequences are SNHLY and FYNNEI. Based on the CDR3 plus reference TRBV2 and TRBJ2-1, the full variable domain is EPEVTQTPSHQVTQMGQEVILRCVPISNHLYFYWYRQILGQKVEFLVSFYNNEISEKSEIFDDQFSVERPDGSNFTLKIRSTKLEDSAMYFCASSDGAGLAPHNEQFFGPGTRLTVL.

The rearrangement joins TRBV19 to TRBJ2-3; 7 bases map to TRBD2. CDR3 length: 16 residues. V gave up 4 bases and J gave up 2 bases; unmatched junction bases: 9. Germline CDR1 and CDR2: LNHDA and SQIVND (reference sequence). This chain's CDR3 is CASSTAGAVFTDTQYF. CDR3 DNA: TGTGCCAGTAGTACCGCGGGAGCGGTTTTCACAGATACGCAGTATTTT.

This chain connects TRBV2 to TRBJ2-7, with 11 bases identical to TRBD2. The V segment lost 5 bases and the J segment 4 bases; nucleotides outside the gene matches: 7. The CDR3 runs to 15 residues. Per the germline V gene, CDR1 is SNHLY and CDR2 is FYNNEI. DNA of the CDR3: TGTGCCAGCAGTTCTGGGACTAGCGGTCGGTACGAGCAGTACGTC. Its translation: CASSSGTSGRYEQYV.

The chain employs TRBV30 and TRBJ1-2, with D tentatively TRBD1 (5 bases). This CDR3 contains 14 residues. Looked up from germline, CDR1 is GTSNPN and CDR2 is SVGIG (reference sequence). Trimming took off 2 bases at V and 3 bases at J, with 13 bases between the two ends. This chain's CDR3 is CAWSSRQGDYGYTF. CDR3 sequence (DNA): TGTGCCTGGAGTTCCCGCCAGGGCGACTATGGCTACACCTTC. Full variable domain (outside the CDR3, taken from reference TRBV30 and TRBJ1-2): SQTIHQWPATLVQPVGSPLSLECTVEGTSNPNLYWYRQAAGRGLQLLFYSVGIGQISSEVPQNLSASRPQDRQFILSSKKLLLSDSGFYLCAWSSRQGDYGYTFGSGTRLTVV.

The chain has TRBV5-1 and TRBJ1-2, with a possible D match to TRBD1 (6 bases). Trimming left V 4 bases short and J 2 bases short, with 9 bases between. The CDR3 has 13 residues. In germline, CDR1 is SGHRS, CDR2 YFSETQ. CDR3 sequence (DNA): TGCGCCAGCAGCGGACAGAACAACTATGGCTACACCTTC. It yields the protein CASSGQNNYGYTF.

In regard to this clone: The germline gene is not matched at one end of the junction; a read error may be the cause. The chain uses TRBV7-7 and TRBJ2-2; D is unresolved. CDR1 is SSHAT, CDR2 FNYEAQ, per germline (reference sequence). The CDR3 has 19 amino acids. CDR3 coding DNA: TGTGCTAGCAGCCCTTTGTTGGCGCTACCTACAGCGAACACCGGGGAGCTGTTTTTT. Protein product: CASSPLLALPTANTGELFF. Together with reference TRBV7-7 and TRBJ2-2, the CDR3 gives the full variable domain: GAGVSQSPRYKVTKRGQDVTLRCDPISSHATLYWYQQALGQGPEFLTYFNYEAQPDKSGLPSDRFSAERPEGSISTLTIQRTEQRDSAMYRCASSPLLALPTANTGELFFGEGSRLTVL.

This clone was seen only a few times. The chain carries TRBV13 and TRBJ1-2, with D unclear. Germline V gives CDR1 PRHDT, CDR2 FYEKMQ (reference sequence). The CDR3 is made up of 15 amino acids. Between the trimmed V and J ends, which lost 3 bases and 4 bases, there was a span of 15 bases. The CDR3 loop is CASSFLQEDGYGYTF. DNA for the CDR3: TGTGCCAGCAGCTTTTTGCAGGAGGACGGCTATGGCTACACCTTC.

As to this clone: A junction boundary mismatches the germline segment, possibly from a read error. The chain has TRBV30 and TRBJ1-2; 8 bases are a match to TRBD1. Germline V gives CDR1 GTSNPN, CDR2 SVGIG (reference sequence). This CDR3 is built from 14 residues. The CDR3 DNA is TGTGCCTGGAGTCTGAGTCACCCGGGACAGGTGGTCTCGTTC. Its translation: CAWSLSHPGQVVSF.

The chain employs TRBV27 and TRBJ2-7, with 7 bases aligning to TRBD2. The CDR3 is 15 residues long. V lost 2 bases to trimming and J lost 2 bases; unmatched junction nucleotides: 6. Germline-derived CDR1 and CDR2 are MNHEY and SMNVEV (reference sequence). CDR3 loop: CASSLGPRGAYEQYF. CDR3 sequence (DNA): TGTGCCAGCAGTTTAGGTCCTCGGGGGGCCTACGAGCAGTACTTC.

The chain is built from TRBV28 and TRBJ2-3; D perhaps matches TRBD2 (6 bases). The V end was cut by 8 bases, the J end by 2 bases, with 8 bases between. The length of the CDR3 is 12 residues. Germline V CDR1 and CDR2: MDHEN, SYDVKM. The CDR3 DNA reads as TGTGCCAGCGGGAGGTTCACAGATACGCAGTATTTT. Protein sequence: CASGRFTDTQYF.

This clone was recorded only once. The chain carries TRBV5-1 and TRBJ2-1; D gene unclear. Per germline, CDR1 SGHRS and CDR2 YFSETQ. This CDR3 has 14 residues. Trimming removed 1 base at V and 5 bases at J, with 10 bases between. CDR3 DNA sequence: TGCGCCAGCAGCTTGACCAGCGCAGACAATGAGCAGTTCTTC. It is translated as CASSLTSADNEQFF.

This rearrangement joins TRBV4-1 to TRBJ2-1, with D unclear. The germline CDR1 and CDR2 sequences are MGHRA and YSYEKL. The CDR3 covers 16 residues. V gave up 0 bases and J gave up 3 bases, with 12 bases separating them. CDR3 DNA sequence: TGCGCCAGCAGCCAAGATTTAAACGGGTACTACAATGAGCAGTTCTTC. Its translation is CASSQDLNGYYNEQFF.

This sequence joins TRBV6-6 and TRBJ2-1; 11 bases match TRBD2. This CDR3 contains 14 residues. The ends lost 6 bases at V and 10 bases at J; junction bases unmatched: 8. Per germline, CDR1 MNHNY and CDR2 SVGAGI (reference sequence). DNA for the CDR3: TGTGCCAGCAGGACTAGCGGGGACGCTCGAGAGCAGTTCTTC. Protein product: CASRTSGDAREQFF.

This clone was found a few times. The CDR3 region has the DNA TGTGCCACCAGCACCGGACAGGGGGCTTCAGATACGCAGTATTTT. Translation: CATSTGQGASDTQYF. This chain joins TRBV15 and TRBJ2-3; 11 bases are shared with TRBD1. The V and J ends lost 4 bases and 4 bases, in that order; junction bases with no gene match: 4. The CDR3 sequence is 15 residues long. From germline, CDR1 is LNHNV and CDR2 YYDKDF (reference sequence).

The V call is TRBV2, the J call TRBJ2-1; 9 nucleotides agree with TRBD1. Trimming cost V 7 bases and J 9 bases; bases outside gene matches: 7. Looked up from germline, CDR1 is SNHLY and CDR2 is FYNNEI. The CDR3 runs to 13 residues. The CDR3 loop is CASKGQGSSEQFF. In nucleotides, the CDR3 is TGTGCCAGCAAGGGACAGGGAAGCAGTGAGCAGTTCTTC.

This clone came up a few times. This chain uses TRBV4-2 with TRBJ2-3, with TRBD2 matching over 12 bases. Germline-derived CDR1 and CDR2 are LGHNA and YNFKEQ. The V and J ends lost 0 bases and 4 bases, in that order; junction bases with no gene match: 5. This CDR3 contains 17 residues. This chain's CDR3 is CASSQESSSGGADTQYF. The CDR3 DNA is TGTGCCAGCAGCCAAGAGTCCTCTAGCGGGGGGGCAGATACGCAGTATTTT.

J is TRBJ1-1 and V is TRBV18; 8 bases are shared with TRBD1. The germline CDR1 and CDR2 sequences are KGHSH and LQKENI. The CDR3 has 15 residues. V dropped 6 bases and J dropped 3; count of bases not matched to a gene: 9. The CDR3 loop reads CASSRFDRGDTEAFF. CDR3 nucleotides: TGTGCCAGCTCGCGCTTTGACAGGGGTGACACTGAAGCTTTCTTT. The variable domain in full, completed from reference TRBV18 and TRBJ1-1, reads NAGVMQNPRHLVRRRGQEARLRCSPMKGHSHVYWYRQLPEEGLKFMVYLQKENIIDESGMPKERFSAEFPKEGPSILRIQQVVRGDSAAYFCASSRFDRGDTEAFFGQGTRLTVV.

The rearrangement links TRBV27 to TRBJ1-2; 9 bases line up with TRBD1. J lost 3 bases, V lost 5 bases, and 13 bases had no gene match. This CDR3 is built from 17 residues. The V gene's germline CDR1 is MNHEY and CDR2 SMNVEV (reference sequence). In nucleotides, the CDR3 is TGTGCCAGCAGTCCGCGTTTGGGGGACAGGGCAGACTATGGCTACACCTTC. Residues: CASSPRLGDRADYGYTF.

The J gene is TRBJ1-6, the V gene TRBV9; 7 bases fit TRBD1. Germline loops: CDR1 SGDLS, CDR2 YYNGEE. CDR3 length equals 17 residues. The ends lost 4 bases at V and 0 bases at J; junction bases unmatched: 7. The CDR3 coding sequence is TGTGCCAGCAGCTTCGGACAGGAAAGCTCCTATAATTCACCCCTCCACTTT. Translating gives CASSFGQESSYNSPLHF.

This chain connects TRBV11-3 to TRBJ1-1, with 11 bases lining up with TRBD1. J gave up 4 bases and V 5 bases, and 6 bases lay outside the gene matches. Germline V gene data show CDR1 as SGHNT and CDR2 as YENEEA. This CDR3 has 15 residues. CDR3 DNA: TGTGCCAGCAGCCTCACCGGGACAGGGGGCACTGAAGCTTTCTTT. This gives the protein CASSLTGTGGTEAFF.

The V call is TRBV9, the J call TRBJ1-1; no reliable D call. CDR1 is SGDLS, CDR2 YYNGEE, per germline. The CDR3 spans 14 residues. The germline V and J ends were trimmed by 0 bases and 5 bases, with 11 bases remaining between them. CDR3 in amino acids: CASSVVPEQTEAFF. For the CDR3, the DNA is TGTGCCAGCAGCGTAGTACCAGAACAGACTGAAGCTTTCTTT.

The rearrangement links TRBV5-4 to TRBJ1-2, with D perhaps matching TRBD1 (6 bases). This CDR3 has 15 amino acids. The germline V gene encodes CDR1 SGHNT and CDR2 YYREEE (reference sequence). Trimming cost V 0 bases and J 6 bases, with 15 bases left between them. The CDR3 region is CASSLAGRGSDGYTF. The CDR3 bases are TGTGCCAGCAGCTTGGCGGGCAGGGGATCGGATGGCTACACCTTC.

A single count supports this clone. The chain combines TRBV18 with TRBJ1-1; 8 nucleotides line up with TRBD1. The junction had 7 bases not matched to a gene; V was cut back by 3 bases and J by 7 bases. This CDR3 spans 14 amino acids. Per the germline V gene, CDR1 is KGHSH and CDR2 is LQKENI. For the CDR3, the DNA is TGTGCCAGCTCACCTCGACAGGGGTCGGATGAAGCTTTCTTT. Translated: CASSPRQGSDEAFF.

As for this clone: Other DNA variants within this sample encode the same CDR3. This chain connects TRBV7-6 to TRBJ1-1; the D is unclear. V lost 1 base, J lost 0 bases, and 6 bases lay in between. The CDR3 has 14 amino acids. The V gene's germline CDR1 is SGHVS and CDR2 FNYEAQ. CDR3 DNA: TGTGCCAGCAGCTTAGGAGGGATGAACACTGAAGCTTTCTTT. It codes for CASSLGGMNTEAFF.

The chain has TRBV7-3 and TRBJ2-1, with D possibly matching TRBD1 (8 bases). This CDR3 region has 17 residues. Germline V lookup: CDR1 SGHTA, CDR2 FQGTGA. Trimming cost V 4 bases and J 0 bases, with 16 bases left between them. The CDR3 DNA reads as TGTGCCAGCAGCTCCGGACAGGGAGGGGCCTCCTACAATGAGCAGTTCTTC. Amino acids: CASSSGQGGASYNEQFF.

CDR3 nucleotide sequence: TGTGCCAGCAGCTCTTTTAGCGGGAAATCCTACAATGAGCAGTTCTTC. This encodes CASSSFSGKSYNEQFF. V is TRBV7-8 and J is TRBJ2-1; 8 bases fit TRBD2. CDR1 is SGHVS and CDR2 is FQNEAQ in the germline V gene. Trimming removed 4 bases from V and 1 base from J; junction bases left unmatched: 6. CDR3 length equals 16 residues.

V usage is TRBV19 and J usage is TRBJ2-5; D ambiguous. The end of the DNA is better explained by TRBJ2-7, so the J call may be wrong. Germline V gives CDR1 LNHDA, CDR2 SQIVND (reference sequence). The CDR3 is made up of 14 amino acids. Here the CDR3 DNA reads TGTGCCAGTAGTATGTCAGCGTCCGTCTACGAGCAGTACTTC. It codes for CASSMSASVYEQYF.

The chain is built from TRBV6-6 and TRBJ1-2; D is uncertain. The length of the CDR3 is 15 residues. CDR1 is MNHNY and CDR2 is SVGAGI in the germline V gene (reference sequence). With 8 bases removed from V and 0 bases from J, the gap between germline ends came to 16 bases. Written as DNA, the CDR3 is TGTGCCAGCGGTTCCTTCGGGTTAGCTAACTATGGCTACACCTTC. Residues: CASGSFGLANYGYTF.

This clone was recorded once. The CDR3 region has the DNA TGTGCCAGCAGGCAGTCCCAGCAGGGGGCTCGCTTAGGGCATTTT. Translated: CASRQSQQGARLGHF. This chain uses TRBV5-6 with TRBJ1-5, with 8 bases identical to TRBD1. CDR1 SGHDT and CDR2 YYEEEE come from the germline V gene. This CDR3 spans 15 amino acids. The V gene end was trimmed by 5 bases and the J gene end by 15 bases; junction bases not matched to a gene: 19.